This T cell receptor (beta chain) emerged from a study of technical replicates of blood from a handful of donors. Germline CDR1 is MNHEY and CDR2 is SVGAGI. V shed 0 bases, J shed 6 bases, and the junction held 4 bases outside the gene matches. The CDR3 loop spans 15 amino acids. TCRdb keeps only in-frame clones here, not all; method: immunoSEQ multiplex PCR. The sample has about 79,000 clones, 90% to 95% seen once; the top ten hold under 0.3%. Material for sequencing was T cells isolated from PBMCs. The clonotype comes from a human donor in good health. The rearrangement uses TRBV6-5 and TRBJ2-1, with 8 positions matching TRBD2. CDR3 region: CASSYSSGSVNEQFF. The CDR3 nucleotides are TGTGCCAGCAGTTACTCGAGCGGGAGTGTCAATGAGCAGTTCTTC.